A single sample gave rise to the 25 T cell receptor beta chains below, sequenced in a study of CD8 T cells in Susac syndrome. cDNA came from around 0.54 to 1 ug RNA primed by random hexamers. A single record per CDR3 protein comes from TCRdb applying MiXCR to the immunoSEQ multiplex PCR reads. The sample lists roughly 200,000 distinct CDR3 sequences; 90% to 95% were seen once. Sample: CD4+ T cells from PBMCs. All receptors come from a human donor in good health.

This clonotype was recorded once. This chain uses TRBV13 with TRBJ2-7; D gene unclear. Germline CDR1 and CDR2: PRHDT and FYEKMQ (reference sequence). This CDR3 has 12 amino acids. Trimming shortened V by 5 bases and J by 6 bases, and 11 bases separated the two germline ends. CDR3 in DNA: TGTGCCAGCAGCCGGACCCCGTCCGAGCAGTACTTC. It encodes CASSRTPSEQYF.

This clonotype was found once. The chain uses TRBV19 and TRBJ2-1; D could derive from TRBD1 or TRBD2 (5 bases each). Germline V gene lookup returns CDR1 LNHDA and CDR2 SQIVND (reference sequence). Trimming took off 4 bases at V and 10 bases at J, with 11 bases between the two ends. The CDR3 has 12 amino acids. CDR3: CASSRGFGEQFF. The CDR3 bases are TGTGCCAGTAGTAGGGGGTTCGGGGAGCAGTTCTTC.

The chain employs TRBV6-1 and TRBJ1-5; maybe TRBD1 (5 bases). The germline CDR1 and CDR2 sequences are MNHNS and SASEGT. CDR3 length: 16 amino acids. V lost 6 bases and J lost 0, with 15 bases in between. The CDR3 region has the DNA TGTGCCAGCAGAAGATGGGGGGGGAATAGCAATCAGCCCCAGCATTTT. Its translation: CASRRWGGNSNQPQHF.

As concerns this clonotype: A read error may account for a junction end that differs from germline. The rearrangement links TRBV7-7 to TRBJ2-5, with no clear D. CDR1 is SSHAT and CDR2 is FNYEAQ in the germline V gene (reference sequence). This CDR3 comprises 13 residues. The CDR3 reads CASSEGLRETQYF. In DNA, the CDR3 is TGTGCTAGCAGCGAAGGGTTACGGGAGACCCAGTACTTC. Filled out from reference TRBV7-7 and TRBJ2-5, the complete variable domain reads GAGVSQSPRYKVTKRGQDVTLRCDPISSHATLYWYQQALGQGPEFLTYFNYEAQPDKSGLPSDRFSAERPEGSISTLTIQRTEQRDSAMYRCASSEGLRETQYFGPGTRLLVL.

This chain links TRBV7-9 with TRBJ1-6, with TRBD1 as a possible D gene (6 bases). V shed 6 bases and J shed 10 bases, with 13 bases lying between them. The germline gives CDR1 SEHNR, CDR2 FQNEAQ (reference sequence). CDR3 length equals 13 residues. DNA for the CDR3: TGTGCCAGCAGTCAGGGGACCTTATCACCCCTCCACTTT. It codes for CASSQGTLSPLHF.

The gene calls are TRBV6-5 and TRBJ2-7; weak D call: TRBD2 (7 bases). This CDR3 spans 15 amino acids. Germline V gene data show CDR1 as MNHEY and CDR2 as SVGAGI. Trimming left V 5 bases short and J 4 bases short, with 18 bases between. Here the CDR3 DNA reads TGTGCCAGCAGTCCCGATTCCGGGGGGCTGTACGAGCAGTACTTC. Its protein product is CASSPDSGGLYEQYF.

This clonotype was observed a single time. The chain joins TRBV19 to TRBJ1-2, with 7 bases aligning to TRBD1. Trimming at V came to 7 bases and at J to 3 bases, leaving 8 bases not matched to a gene. Germline loops: CDR1 LNHDA, CDR2 SQIVND (reference sequence). This CDR3 has 14 residues. CDR3 loop: CASIRQGLDYGYTF. CDR3 nucleotides: TGTGCCAGTATCCGACAGGGCCTTGACTATGGCTACACCTTC.

The chain carries TRBV27 and TRBJ1-2; no reliable D call. Germline V lookup: CDR1 MNHEY, CDR2 SMNVEV (reference sequence). The V gene lost 3 bases and the J gene lost 1 base, with 6 bases spanning the gap. The CDR3 totals 13 residues. The CDR3 is CASSFEGNYGYTF. Written as DNA, the CDR3 is TGTGCCAGCAGTTTTGAGGGTAACTATGGCTACACCTTC.

The CDR3 sequence is CASSSGDSSYNEQFF. CDR3 DNA: TGTGCCAGCAGCTCAGGGGACAGCTCCTACAATGAGCAGTTCTTC. The gene calls are TRBV11-3 and TRBJ2-1, with 7 bases lining up with TRBD1. V dropped 4 bases and J dropped 0; count of bases not matched to a gene: 3. The CDR3 contains 15 residues. CDR1 is SGHNT, CDR2 YENEEA, per germline.

The rearrangement links TRBV29-1 to TRBJ2-5; D call uncertain. The CDR3 runs to 11 residues. The germline gives CDR1 SQVTM, CDR2 ANQGSEA. Deletions cut 3 bases from V and 1 base from J, with 3 bases between. CDR3 loop: CSVDIQETQYF. The CDR3 region has the DNA TGCAGCGTTGACATCCAAGAGACCCAGTACTTC.

The V call is TRBV6-6, the J call TRBJ1-2; a possible D gene is TRBD1 (5 bases). The CDR3 sequence is 15 residues long. Germline lookup yields CDR1 MNHNY and CDR2 SVGAGI (reference sequence). Trimming took 0 bases from V and 4 from J, leaving 12 bases between them. DNA for the CDR3: TGTGCCAGCAGTTACTCGGGGCAGGAGGGCTATGGCTACACCTTC. As protein: CASSYSGQEGYGYTF.

The chain links TRBV28 to TRBJ2-5; D not resolved. This CDR3 spans 14 amino acids. V dropped 6 bases and J dropped 3 bases, with 14 bases sitting between them. Germline V lookup: CDR1 MDHEN, CDR2 SYDVKM. The CDR3 DNA is TGTGCCAGCAGCCTATTACGAAGAAAAGAGACCCAGTACTTC. Its protein is CASSLLRRKETQYF.

The V gene is TRBV3-1, the J gene TRBJ1-4; perhaps TRBD1 as D (5 bases). The CDR3 has 13 amino acids. Germline loops: CDR1 LGHDT, CDR2 YNNKEL (reference sequence). Between the trimmed V and J ends, which lost 4 bases and 8 bases, there was a span of 11 bases. The DNA of the CDR3 is TGTGCCAGCAGCCCCATAGGGGTAGAAAAACTGTTTTTT. Translated, it gives CASSPIGVEKLFF.

The chain combines TRBV6-2 or TRBV6-3 with TRBJ2-7, with TRBD2 identical over 10 bases. The V and J ends lost 5 bases and 6 bases, in that order; junction bases with no gene match: 7. The length of the CDR3 is 14 residues. Germline CDR1 and CDR2: MNHEY and SVGEGT. The CDR3 DNA reads TGTGCCAGCAGTGAGGGACTAGCGCTTGGCGAGCAGTACGTC. This codes for CASSEGLALGEQYV.

This clonotype was observed a handful of times. The chain is built from TRBV12-3 or TRBV12-4 and TRBJ1-1; D is ambiguous. Trimming took off 2 bases at V and 4 bases at J, with 11 bases between the two ends. CDR3 size: 14 residues. The DNA of the CDR3 is TGTGCCAGCAGTTTAACGGGTGCGGGCACTGAAGCTTTCTTT. Translating it yields CASSLTGAGTEAFF.

The V call is TRBV18, the J call TRBJ2-3, with 7 positions matching TRBD1. With V trimmed by 6 bases and J by 2 bases, 8 bases remained unmatched. The CDR3 has 15 amino acids. The germline V gene encodes CDR1 KGHSH and CDR2 LQKENI. The CDR3 spells CASSARGQDTDTQYF. CDR3 DNA: TGTGCCAGCTCGGCTAGGGGGCAGGACACAGATACGCAGTATTTT.

The gene calls are TRBV19 and TRBJ2-6; D uncertain. The CDR3 sequence is 15 residues long. V was shortened by 5 bases and J by 0 bases, with 8 bases between the two germline ends. CDR1 LNHDA and CDR2 SQIVND come from the germline V gene (reference sequence). As DNA, the CDR3 is TGTGCCAGTAGTCGCGGCGGCTCTGGGGCCAACGTCCTGACTTTC. Translated, it gives CASSRGGSGANVLTF. Looking up the rest from reference TRBV19 and TRBJ2-6 gives the full variable domain: DGGITQSPKYLFRKEGQNVTLSCEQNLNHDAMYWYRQDPGQGLRLIYYSQIVNDFQKGDIAEGYSVSREKKESFPLTVTSAQKNPTAFYLCASSRGGSGANVLTFGAGSRLTVL.

V gene TRBV7-2 combines with J gene TRBJ1-3; D is undetermined. The CDR3 totals 14 residues. V was trimmed by 3 bases and J by 0 bases, leaving 6 bases between them. From germline, CDR1 is SGHTA and CDR2 FQGNSA. For the CDR3, the DNA is TGTGCCAGCAGCTTGTGGGGCTCTGGAAACACCATATATTTT. Its protein is CASSLWGSGNTIYF.

The chain combines TRBV19 with TRBJ1-2; 7 bases are a match to TRBD1. The CDR3 consists of 15 residues. V gave up 3 bases and J gave up 5 bases; unmatched junction bases: 9. In germline, CDR1 is LNHDA, CDR2 SQIVND (reference sequence). The CDR3, as DNA: TGTGCCAGTAGTATTGTGCGGGGACAGCTTTATGGCTACACCTTC. Its translation: CASSIVRGQLYGYTF. Drawing the rest from reference TRBV19 and TRBJ1-2, the complete variable domain is DGGITQSPKYLFRKEGQNVTLSCEQNLNHDAMYWYRQDPGQGLRLIYYSQIVNDFQKGDIAEGYSVSREKKESFPLTVTSAQKNPTAFYLCASSIVRGQLYGYTFGSGTRLTVV.

The chain has TRBV2 and TRBJ2-7, with D uncertain. V gave up 6 bases and J gave up 4 bases, with 16 bases separating them. The germline gives CDR1 SNHLY, CDR2 FYNNEI. CDR3 size: 14 residues. The chain's CDR3 is CASRKGGSAYEQYF. The DNA for the CDR3 is TGTGCCAGCAGGAAGGGCGGTTCGGCTTACGAGCAGTACTTC. Combining the CDR3 with reference TRBV2 and TRBJ2-7 gives the whole variable domain EPEVTQTPSHQVTQMGQEVILRCVPISNHLYFYWYRQILGQKVEFLVSFYNNEISEKSEIFDDQFSVERPDGSNFTLKIRSTKLEDSAMYFCASRKGGSAYEQYFGPGTRLTVT.

The V and J genes are TRBV5-1 and TRBJ2-2; TRBD2 matches at 8 bases. The CDR3 sequence is 16 residues long. Per germline, CDR1 SGHRS and CDR2 YFSETQ. After removal of 0 bases from V and 4 bases from J, the junction contained 5 bases not matched to a gene. The CDR3 sequence is CASSLARGGPTGELFF. The CDR3 nucleotides are TGCGCCAGCAGCTTGGCCCGCGGGGGGCCCACCGGGGAGCTGTTTTTT.

The chain couples TRBV7-3 to TRBJ2-1; 9 positions match TRBD1. V trimming: 1 base; J trimming: 4 bases; junction bases outside the gene matches: 8. Germline values: CDR1 SGHTA, CDR2 FQGTGA. This CDR3 comprises 17 residues. The CDR3 nucleotides are TGTGCCAGCAGCTTAAGGGGAGGGGGACAGGGTTACAATGAGCAGTTCTTC. The encoded protein is CASSLRGGGQGYNEQFF. Variable domain in full (rest from reference TRBV7-3 and TRBJ2-1): GAGVSQTPSNKVTEKGKYVELRCDPISGHTALYWYRQSLGQGPEFLIYFQGTGAADDSGLPNDRFFAVRPEGSVSTLKIQRTERGDSAVYLCASSLRGGGQGYNEQFFGPGTRLTVL.

This chain connects TRBV9 to TRBJ1-1; 11 bases align to TRBD1. V lost 3 bases and J lost 0; bases outside the gene matches: 4. From germline, CDR1 is SGDLS and CDR2 YYNGEE. CDR3 length: 16 amino acids. DNA of the CDR3: TGTGCCAGCAGCGCGGGGACAGGGGGACTGAACACTGAAGCTTTCTTT. Its protein is CASSAGTGGLNTEAFF.

V and J are TRBV29-1 and TRBJ1-2, with unresolved D. V lost 6 bases, J lost 2 bases, and 7 bases lay in between. Germline-derived CDR1 and CDR2 are SQVTM and ANQGSEA. There are 11 residues in the CDR3. The CDR3 coding sequence is TGCAGCGTAAGCAGCAACTATGGCTACACCTTC. Translating gives CSVSSNYGYTF.

The V gene is TRBV5-1, the J gene TRBJ1-5; D not resolved. Germline CDR1 reads SGHRS; CDR2 reads YFSETQ. The length of the CDR3 is 13 residues. Trimming stripped 5 bases from V and 4 bases from J, with 10 bases between. The CDR3 loop is CASSTTVNQPQHF. The CDR3 DNA follows: TGCGCCAGCAGTACTACAGTGAATCAGCCCCAGCATTTT.